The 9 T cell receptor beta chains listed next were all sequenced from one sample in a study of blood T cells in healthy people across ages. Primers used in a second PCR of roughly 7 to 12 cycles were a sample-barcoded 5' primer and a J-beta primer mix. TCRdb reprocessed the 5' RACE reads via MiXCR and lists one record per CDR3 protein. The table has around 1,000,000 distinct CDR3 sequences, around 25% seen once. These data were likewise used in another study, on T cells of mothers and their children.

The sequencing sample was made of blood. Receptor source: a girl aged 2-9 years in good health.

The CDR3 reads CASSPDRVVGYTF. The DNA for the CDR3 is TGTGCCAGCAGTCCGGACAGGGTCGTTGGCTACACCTTC. The chain carries TRBV12-3 or TRBV12-4 and TRBJ1-2; 8 bases are shared with TRBD1. The V segment lost 5 bases and the J segment 7 bases; nucleotides outside the gene matches: 6. The CDR3 runs to 13 residues.

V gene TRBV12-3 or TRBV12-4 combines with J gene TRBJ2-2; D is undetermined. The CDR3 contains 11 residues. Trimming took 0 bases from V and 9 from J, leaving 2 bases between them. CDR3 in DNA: TGTGCCAGCAGTTTAGCCCGGGAGCTGTTTTTT. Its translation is CASSLARELFF.

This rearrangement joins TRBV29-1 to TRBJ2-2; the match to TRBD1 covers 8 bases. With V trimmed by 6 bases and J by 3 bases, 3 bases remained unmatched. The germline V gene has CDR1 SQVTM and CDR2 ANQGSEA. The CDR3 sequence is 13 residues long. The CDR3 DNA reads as TGCAGCGTGACAGGGGAGGACACCGGGGAGCTGTTTTTT. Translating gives CSVTGEDTGELFF.

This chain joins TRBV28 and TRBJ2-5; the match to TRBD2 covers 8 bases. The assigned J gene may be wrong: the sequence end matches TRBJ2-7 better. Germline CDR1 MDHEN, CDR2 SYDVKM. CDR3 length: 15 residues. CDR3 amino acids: CASTQRGTEIYEQYF. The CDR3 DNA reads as TGTGCCAGCACCCAGCGGGGGACGGAGATCTACGAGCAGTACTTC.

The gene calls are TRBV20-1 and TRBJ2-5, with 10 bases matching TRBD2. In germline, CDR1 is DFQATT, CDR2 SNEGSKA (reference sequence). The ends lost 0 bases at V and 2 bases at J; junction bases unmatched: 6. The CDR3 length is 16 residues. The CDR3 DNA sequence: TGCAGTGCTAGAGATCCTCTAGCGGGGGAGCAAGAGACCCAGTACTTC. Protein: CSARDPLAGEQETQYF.

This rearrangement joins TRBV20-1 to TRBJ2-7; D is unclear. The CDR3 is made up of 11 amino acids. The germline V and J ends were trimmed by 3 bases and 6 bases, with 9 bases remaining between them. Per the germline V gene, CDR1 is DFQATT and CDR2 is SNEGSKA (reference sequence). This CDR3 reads CSASISLEQYF. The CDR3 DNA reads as TGCAGTGCTAGTATCTCACTCGAGCAGTACTTC.

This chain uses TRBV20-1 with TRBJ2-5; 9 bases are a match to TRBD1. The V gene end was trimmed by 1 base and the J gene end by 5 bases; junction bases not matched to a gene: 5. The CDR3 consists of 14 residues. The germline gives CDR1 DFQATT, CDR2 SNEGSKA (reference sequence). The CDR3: CSARAVGTGETQYF. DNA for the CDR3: TGCAGTGCTAGAGCGGTGGGGACAGGGGAGACCCAGTACTTC.

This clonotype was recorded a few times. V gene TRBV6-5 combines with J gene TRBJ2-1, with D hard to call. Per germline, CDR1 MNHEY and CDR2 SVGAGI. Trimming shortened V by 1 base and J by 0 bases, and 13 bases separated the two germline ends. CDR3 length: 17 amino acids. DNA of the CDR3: TGTGCCAGCAGTTACTTGGCTAGGGTGGGCTCCTACAATGAGCAGTTCTTC. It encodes CASSYLARVGSYNEQFF.

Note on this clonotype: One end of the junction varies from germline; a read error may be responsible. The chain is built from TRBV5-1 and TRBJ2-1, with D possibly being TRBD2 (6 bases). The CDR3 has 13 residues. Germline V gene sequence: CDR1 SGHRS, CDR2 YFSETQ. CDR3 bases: TGTGCCAGCAGCTTGGAGGGTCTAAATGAGCAGTTCTTC. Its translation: CASSLEGLNEQFF.